Sequencing of this T cell receptor beta chain was carried out in a study of blood T cell repertoires in COVID-19. The CDR3 is 17 residues long. Losses at the gene ends were 5 bases for V and 1 base for J; bases not matched to a gene: 11. Germline V gives CDR1 SGHTA, CDR2 FQGNSA. Sequencing was performed with immunoSEQ multiplex PCR; in TCRdb, only in-frame clones are kept and a portion is missing. Of about 140,000 clones in the sample, about 80% are singletons; the top ten hold 1.6%. The TCR sequence derives from a woman between 18 and 30 years old who had been exposed to COVID-19. This chain uses TRBV7-2 with TRBJ2-3; 8 positions agree with TRBD2. Material: PBMCs or T cells enriched from blood (not recorded which). The CDR3 bases are TGTGCCAGCAGCGTTAGCGGGAACGGAGGCCGCACAGATACGCAGTATTTT. Translated, it gives CASSVSGNGGRTDTQYF.